Below, 27 T cell receptor beta chains from the same sample are listed, as sequenced in a study of blood T cell repertoires in COVID-19 (TCRdb year 2020). Library generation was performed with the immunoSEQ multiplex PCR assay. TCRdb took this table from immuneACCESS and kept in-frame rearrangements with V and J called. Such tables lack part of the clones; where checked against another copy, unresolved V genes explain under half of the gap, and the rest is unexplained. In this sample the table shows 400,000 to 450,000 clones, 85% to 90% of which occur a single time. In total, the top ten clones hold 0.95% to 1.2% of the sample. The material sequenced was PBMCs or T cells enriched from blood (not recorded which). The receptor source for this set is a man between 25 and 39 years old who had recovered from COVID-19.

The chain combines TRBV9 with TRBJ1-3; D unclear. The CDR3 spans 16 residues. The germline gives CDR1 SGDLS, CDR2 YYNGEE. Trimming left V 0 bases short and J 0 bases short, with 10 bases between. The DNA of the CDR3 is TGTGCCAGCAGCGTAGGAGGCACCGACTCTGGAAACACCATATATTTT. Translated, it gives CASSVGGTDSGNTIYF.

As regards this clone: The sample carries other DNA sequences with the same CDR3. The V and J genes are TRBV3-1 (or the pseudogene TRBV3-2) and TRBJ1-1, with D unresolved. V lost 1 base to trimming and J lost 4 bases, with 10 bases between them. The CDR3 is 14 residues long. The germline CDR1 and CDR2 sequences are LGHDT and YNNKEL (reference sequence). The CDR3 nucleotides read TGTGCCAGCAGCCAAGCGGGGTCGAGCACTGAAGCTTTCTTT. Translating gives CASSQAGSSTEAFF.

The chain uses TRBV27 and TRBJ2-7, with D unresolved. The CDR3 length is 15 residues. V was cut by 6 bases and J by 1 base, with 16 bases left in between. Germline V gives CDR1 MNHEY, CDR2 SMNVEV (reference sequence). The CDR3 loop is CASSLTLTYSYEQYF. CDR3 DNA: TGTGCCAGCAGCCTGACACTTACCTATTCCTACGAGCAGTACTTC.

The rearrangement links TRBV7-9 to TRBJ2-7, with D possibly being TRBD2 (5 bases). This CDR3 comprises 15 residues. The V and J ends lost 4 bases and 2 bases respectively, with 15 bases between them. The V gene's germline CDR1 is SEHNR and CDR2 FQNEAQ (reference sequence). This CDR3 reads CASSSTGIWPYEQYF. The CDR3 nucleotides are TGTGCCAGCAGCTCCACCGGGATTTGGCCCTACGAGCAGTACTTC.

The chain is built from TRBV30 and TRBJ2-5, with a weak D call TRBD2 (6 bases). Trimming removed 4 bases at V and 3 bases at J, with 12 bases between. Germline values: CDR1 GTSNPN, CDR2 SVGIG (reference sequence). The CDR3 extends over 13 amino acids. CDR3 sequence: CAWTPGEEETQYF. In DNA form, the CDR3 reads TGTGCCTGGACCCCTGGGGAGGAAGAGACCCAGTACTTC.

The chain links TRBV24-1 to TRBJ2-3; 8 nucleotides line up with TRBD1. The germline CDR1 and CDR2 sequences are KGHDR and SFDVKD. V dropped 10 bases and J dropped 4; count of bases not matched to a gene: 9. The CDR3 spans 14 residues. The CDR3 is CATQRTGIADTQYF. In DNA form, the CDR3 reads TGTGCCACGCAGAGGACAGGGATAGCAGATACGCAGTATTTT.

This clone was counted once. The V call is TRBV28, the J call TRBJ2-3; 7 bases fit TRBD2. The CDR3 consists of 15 residues. Per the germline V gene, CDR1 is MDHEN and CDR2 is SYDVKM. Unmatched junction bases numbered 11, after V lost 7 bases and J lost 4 bases. Here the CDR3 DNA reads TGTGCCAGCACCATAATGAGCGGGACCGCAGATACGCAGTATTTT. Its translation is CASTIMSGTADTQYF.

The chain combines TRBV3-1 (or the pseudogene TRBV3-2) with TRBJ2-1, with a possible D match to TRBD2 (5 bases). Trimming took 5 bases from V and 7 from J, leaving 15 bases between them. The CDR3 has 14 amino acids. Germline V gene sequence: CDR1 LGHDT, CDR2 YNNKEL (reference sequence). CDR3 sequence (DNA): TGTGCCAGCAGCGACCTACTTGAGGGTAATGAGCAGTTCTTC. It encodes CASSDLLEGNEQFF.

The chain carries TRBV18 and TRBJ2-6; 13 bases agree with TRBD2. CDR1 KGHSH and CDR2 LQKENI come from the germline V gene. The CDR3 is made up of 18 amino acids. V lost 1 base, J lost 2 bases, and 2 bases stayed unmatched. The CDR3 is CASSPRTSGSAGANVLTF. The CDR3 region has the DNA TGTGCCAGCTCACCACGGACTAGCGGGAGTGCTGGGGCCAACGTCCTGACTTTC.

The V call is TRBV11-2, the J call TRBJ2-4; unclear D gene. Germline CDR1 is SGHAT and CDR2 is FQNNGV. The CDR3 contains 11 residues. The germline V and J ends were trimmed by 0 bases and 10 bases, with 4 bases remaining between them. The CDR3 spells CASSLDLIQYF. CDR3 in DNA: TGTGCCAGCAGCTTAGATCTAATTCAGTACTTC.

The chain combines TRBV5-4 with TRBJ1-4, with a tentative D call TRBD1 (5 bases). Germline lookup yields CDR1 SGHNT and CDR2 YYREEE (reference sequence). The CDR3 runs 14 residues. Trimming cost V 3 bases and J 8 bases, with 14 bases left between them. Here the CDR3 reads CASSSVGTAEKLFF. The CDR3 DNA reads as TGTGCCAGCAGCTCGGTGGGGACTGCCGAAAAACTGTTTTTT.

The V gene is TRBV7-9, the J gene TRBJ1-2; possibly TRBD1 for D (5 bases). This CDR3 contains 12 residues. Looked up from germline, CDR1 is SEHNR and CDR2 is FQNEAQ (reference sequence). Trimming left V 2 bases short and J 6 bases short, with 7 bases between. CDR3 in amino acids: CASSLWGDGYTF. In nucleotides, the CDR3 is TGTGCCAGCAGCTTATGGGGGGATGGCTACACCTTC.

This sequence joins TRBV19 and TRBJ1-5; TRBD1 matches at 7 bases. V was clipped by 4 bases and J by 4 bases; unmatched bases: 10. The germline V gene encodes CDR1 LNHDA and CDR2 SQIVND (reference sequence). The CDR3 extends over 16 amino acids. CDR3 sequence (DNA): TGTGCCAGTAGTAAGCCGTGGGACAGAAGTAATCAGCCCCAGCATTTT. Protein: CASSKPWDRSNQPQHF.

J is TRBJ1-4 and V is TRBV6-5; the match to TRBD1 covers 7 bases. Trimming cost V 6 bases and J 5 bases; bases outside gene matches: 6. Germline V CDR1 and CDR2: MNHEY, SVGAGI. The CDR3 is 14 amino acids. For the CDR3, the DNA is TGTGCCAGCAGCTGGGTAGGGGGCAATGAAAAACTGTTTTTT. Residues: CASSWVGGNEKLFF.

The chain recombines TRBV18 with TRBJ1-3; tentative D call: TRBD1 (6 bases). Germline V lookup: CDR1 KGHSH, CDR2 LQKENI. The CDR3 spans 13 residues. Between the trimmed V and J ends, which lost 6 bases and 0 bases, there was a span of 6 bases. The CDR3 DNA is TGTGCCAGCTCGGACAGCTCTGGAAACACCATATATTTT. Translated, it gives CASSDSSGNTIYF.

This chain uses TRBV20-1 with TRBJ1-4; D perhaps matches TRBD1 (6 bases). The germline gives CDR1 DFQATT, CDR2 SNEGSKA (reference sequence). This CDR3 has 15 residues. V was trimmed by 3 bases and J by 0 bases, leaving 11 bases between them. CDR3: CSASQDSATNEKLFF. The CDR3, as DNA: TGCAGTGCTAGTCAGGACAGTGCAACTAATGAAAAACTGTTTTTT.

The chain uses TRBV11-2 and TRBJ2-3, with D possibly being TRBD1 (6 bases). Germline assignment: CDR1 SGHAT and CDR2 FQNNGV. The V end was cut by 1 base, the J end by 1 base, with 21 bases between. The CDR3 length is 19 residues. The CDR3 DNA follows: TGTGCCAGCAGCTTAGTGAGCATGATCCGGGACACCCGCACAGATACGCAGTATTTT. Its protein product is CASSLVSMIRDTRTDTQYF.

The V and J genes are TRBV30 and TRBJ1-2, with TRBD1 identical over 7 bases. The trim removed 1 base at V and 4 bases at J, leaving 3 bases unmatched. The CDR3 sequence is 13 residues long. Germline loops: CDR1 GTSNPN, CDR2 SVGIG (reference sequence). The DNA of the CDR3 is TGTGCCTGGAGTGGACAGGGAGGCTATGGCTACACCTTC. This sequence encodes CAWSGQGGYGYTF.

The chain combines TRBV14 with TRBJ2-5; D remains ambiguous. The CDR3 totals 12 residues. V was clipped by 1 base and J by 4 bases, with 4 bases between them. CDR1 is SGHDN and CDR2 is FVKESK in the germline V gene. The CDR3 DNA sequence: TGTGCCAGCAGCCAAGTTCTAGAGACCCAGTACTTC. Amino acid sequence: CASSQVLETQYF.

This rearrangement joins TRBV19 to TRBJ1-2; D remains unclear. Germline lookup yields CDR1 LNHDA and CDR2 SQIVND (reference sequence). Trimming left V 3 bases short and J 7 bases short, with 18 bases between. The CDR3 totals 15 residues. CDR3 loop: CASSMAGGPVSGYTF. The CDR3 bases are TGTGCCAGTAGTATGGCGGGCGGACCCGTGAGTGGCTACACCTTC.

The chain has TRBV5-1 and TRBJ1-4; D gene unclear. V was trimmed by 0 bases and J by 0 bases, leaving 6 bases between them. The CDR3 covers 15 residues. Germline loops: CDR1 SGHRS, CDR2 YFSETQ. The CDR3: CASSLGAATNEKLFF. DNA for the CDR3: TGCGCCAGCAGCTTGGGGGCCGCAACTAATGAAAAACTGTTTTTT.

This chain links TRBV28 with TRBJ2-1, with D perhaps TRBD1 (6 bases). Per germline, CDR1 MDHEN and CDR2 SYDVKM. The CDR3 runs 17 residues. V was pared by 4 bases and J by 5 bases, with 21 bases between. As DNA, the CDR3 is TGTGCCAGCAGTTCCGGACAGCTCGGCGCCTCGAACAATGAGCAGTTCTTC. Translating it yields CASSSGQLGASNNEQFF. Variable domain in full (rest from reference TRBV28 and TRBJ2-1): DVKVTQSSRYLVKRTGEKVFLECVQDMDHENMFWYRQDPGLGLRLIYFSYDVKMKEKGDIPEGYSVSREKKERFSLILESASTNQTSMYLCASSSGQLGASNNEQFFGPGTRLTVL.

The CDR3 coding sequence is TGTGCCAGCAGCTTCGCCCCCGGGACAGGAGTGTTGGGCTACACCTTC. It specifies CASSFAPGTGVLGYTF. The chain joins TRBV7-9 to TRBJ1-2; TRBD1 matches 8 bases. Trimming removed 3 bases from V and 8 bases from J; junction bases left unmatched: 14. Germline values: CDR1 SEHNR, CDR2 FQNEAQ (reference sequence). The CDR3 contains 16 residues.

This clone appeared once. Sequence at one end of the junction differs from germline and may be a read error. The chain couples TRBV6-1 to TRBJ2-3; 9 bases agree with TRBD2. The germline CDR1 and CDR2 sequences are MNHNS and SASEGT. CDR3 length: 18 residues. The CDR3 is CASSKADVSSGILDTQYF. In DNA, the CDR3 is TGTGCCAGCAGTAAAGCGGATGTTTCTAGCGGGATATTAGATACGCAGTATTTT.

Only a few counts were recorded for this clone. This chain links TRBV18 with TRBJ1-4; a possible D gene is TRBD1 (5 bases). From germline, CDR1 is KGHSH and CDR2 LQKENI. Trimming removed 3 bases from V and 5 bases from J, with 13 bases in between. The CDR3 is 15 residues long. CDR3 sequence (DNA): TGTGCCAGCTCACCCGCGCTGACAGAGAATGAAAAACTGTTTTTT. This gives the protein CASSPALTENEKLFF.

The CDR3 is CSGAVGMNTEAFF. The CDR3 bases are TGCAGCGGTGCGGTGGGTATGAACACTGAAGCTTTCTTT. The chain links TRBV29-1 to TRBJ1-1; unclear D gene. The CDR3 runs 13 residues. V shed 7 bases and J shed 0 bases, with 12 bases lying between them. Per germline, CDR1 SQVTM and CDR2 ANQGSEA.

This chain joins TRBV6-5 and TRBJ1-4; unclear D gene. This CDR3 comprises 13 residues. The V and J ends lost 5 bases and 8 bases respectively, with 12 bases between them. CDR1 MNHEY and CDR2 SVGAGI come from the germline V gene. CDR3 loop: CASSLEHQEKLFF. CDR3 nucleotides: TGTGCCAGCAGTCTTGAACATCAGGAAAAACTGTTTTTT.